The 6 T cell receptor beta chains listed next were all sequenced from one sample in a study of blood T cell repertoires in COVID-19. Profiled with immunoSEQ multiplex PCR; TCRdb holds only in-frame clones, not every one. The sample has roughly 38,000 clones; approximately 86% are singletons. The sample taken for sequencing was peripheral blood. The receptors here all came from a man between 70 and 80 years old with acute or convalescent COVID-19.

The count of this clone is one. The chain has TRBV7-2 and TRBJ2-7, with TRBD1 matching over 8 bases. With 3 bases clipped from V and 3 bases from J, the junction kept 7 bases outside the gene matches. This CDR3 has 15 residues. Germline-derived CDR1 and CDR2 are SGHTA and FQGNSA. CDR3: CASSLGGQVFYEQYF. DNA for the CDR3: TGTGCCAGCAGCTTGGGGGGACAGGTTTTCTACGAGCAGTACTTC. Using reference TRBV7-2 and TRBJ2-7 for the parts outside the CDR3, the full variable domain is GAGVSQSPSNKVTEKGKDVELRCDPISGHTALYWYRQSLGQGLEFLIYFQGNSAPDKSGLPSDRFSAERTGGSVSTLTIQRTQQEDSAVYLCASSLGGQVFYEQYFGPGTRLTVT.

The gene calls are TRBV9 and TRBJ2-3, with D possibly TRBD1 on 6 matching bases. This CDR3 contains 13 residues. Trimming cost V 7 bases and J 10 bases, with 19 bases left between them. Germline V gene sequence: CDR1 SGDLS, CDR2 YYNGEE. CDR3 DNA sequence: TGTGCCAGCGCCTTGGGGCTAGGGGGATCGCAGTATTTT. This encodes CASALGLGGSQYF.

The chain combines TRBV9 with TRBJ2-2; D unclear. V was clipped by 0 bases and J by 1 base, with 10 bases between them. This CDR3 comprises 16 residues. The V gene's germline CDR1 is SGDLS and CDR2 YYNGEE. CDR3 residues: CASSVASGLNTGELFF. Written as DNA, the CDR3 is TGTGCCAGCAGCGTAGCGTCAGGTCTGAACACCGGGGAGCTGTTTTTT.

CDR3 bases: TGTGCCAGTAGCCGGGGGTCGAACACCGGGGAGCTGTTTTTT. The encoded protein is CASSRGSNTGELFF. This rearrangement joins TRBV19 to TRBJ2-2; maybe TRBD2 (6 bases). The length of the CDR3 is 14 residues. Trimming cost V 6 bases and J 0 bases, with 8 bases left between them. Germline lookup yields CDR1 LNHDA and CDR2 SQIVND (reference sequence).

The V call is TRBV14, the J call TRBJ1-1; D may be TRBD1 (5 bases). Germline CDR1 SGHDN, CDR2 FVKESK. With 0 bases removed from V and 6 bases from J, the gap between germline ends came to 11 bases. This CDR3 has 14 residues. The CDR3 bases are TGTGCCAGCAGCCAAGAATATCAGGGCGCTGAAGCTTTCTTT. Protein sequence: CASSQEYQGAEAFF.

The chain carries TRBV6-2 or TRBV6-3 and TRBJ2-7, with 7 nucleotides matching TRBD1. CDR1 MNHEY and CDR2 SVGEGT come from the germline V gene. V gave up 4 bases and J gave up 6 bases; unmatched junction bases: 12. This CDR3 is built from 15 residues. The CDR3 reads CASSFSGTEFGEQYF. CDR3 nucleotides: TGTGCCAGCAGTTTTTCCGGGACAGAGTTCGGCGAGCAGTACTTC.